This TCR beta chain appears in the sequencing data of a study of patients and donors after allogeneic stem cell transplantation. Germline assignment: CDR1 MNHEY and CDR2 SMNVEV (reference sequence). V shed 5 bases, J shed 4 bases, and the junction held 5 bases outside the gene matches. The CDR3 covers 14 residues. In TCRdb, the RT-PCR reads were re-called with MiXCR into one record per CDR3 protein. In the table there are 920,000 or so distinct CDR3 sequences, around 17% of which are singletons. Sequencing was carried out using blood, either unsorted or a sorted T cell fraction (not recorded which). V is TRBV27 and J is TRBJ2-3, with 8 bases matching TRBD1. The clonotype comes from a human donor who was either an allogeneic HSCT recipient or a stem cell or donor lymphocyte infusion donor (not recorded which). It is not recorded whose cells these are; they may come from a transplant donor. The CDR3 bases are TGTGCCAGCAGTCGGACAGGGAAGCCAGATACGCAGTATTTT. It encodes CASSRTGKPDTQYF.